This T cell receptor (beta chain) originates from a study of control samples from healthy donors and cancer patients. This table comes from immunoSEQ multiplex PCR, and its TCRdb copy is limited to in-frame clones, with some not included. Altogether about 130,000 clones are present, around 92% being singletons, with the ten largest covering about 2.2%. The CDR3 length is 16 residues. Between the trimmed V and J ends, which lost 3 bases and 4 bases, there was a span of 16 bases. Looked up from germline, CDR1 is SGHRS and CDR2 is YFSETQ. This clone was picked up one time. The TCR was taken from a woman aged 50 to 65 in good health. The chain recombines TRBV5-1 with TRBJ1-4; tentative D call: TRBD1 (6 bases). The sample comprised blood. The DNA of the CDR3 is TGCGCCAGCAGCTCCTCCGGACAGTCTTTTAATGAAAAACTGTTTTTT. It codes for CASSSSGQSFNEKLFF.